The 25 T cell receptor beta chains below were found in one sample sequenced in a study of CXCR3-negative and CXCR3-positive naive CD8 T cells. Study-wide results and limits: TRB CDR3s were more hydrophobic in CXCR3-positive than in CXCR3-negative naive cells.

The TRB cDNA libraries were prepared by 5' RACE with UMI labels. Following a re-call of the 5' RACE reads, TCRdb has one entry per CDR3 protein and lacks DNA. This sample contains some 60,000 distinct CDR3 sequences. These receptors have no identified antigens. The sequencing input was naive CXCR3+ CD8+ T cells from blood. Subset specified: CD45RO-CCR7+CD27+CD95- naive CD8+ T cells expressing CXCR3 (TNR3+). These receptors all come from a human donor in good health. Some clones in this sample may be carry-over from other donors' samples.

The chain has TRBV9 and TRBJ2-3; no DNA is available, so the TRBD2 call from TCRdb remains unchecked. CDR1 and CDR2 (germline): SGDLS, YYNGEE. The CDR3 consists of 13 residues. The CDR3 sequence: CASSVSGGDTQYF.

V is TRBV10-3 and J is TRBJ1-2; the TCRdb call, TRBD1, lacks DNA for checking. The CDR3 spans 15 residues. CDR1 and CDR2 (germline): ENHRY, SYGVKD. The CDR3: CAISERVTDRDGYTF.

V and J are TRBV12-3 or TRBV12-4 and TRBJ1-1. This CDR3 has 13 amino acids. The CDR3 protein is CAIQLLQQESAFF.

This chain links TRBV4-1 with TRBJ2-6. This CDR3 is 13 amino acids long. Germline assignment: CDR1 MGHRA and CDR2 YSYEKL. The CDR3 sequence is CASASTGANVLTF.

The chain links TRBV6-2 or TRBV6-3 to TRBJ2-5; with no DNA, the TCRdb D assignment of TRBD2 cannot be verified. Germline CDR1 and CDR2: MNHEY and SVGEGT. The CDR3 length is 14 residues. The CDR3 spells CASSYGPPQETQYF.

The rearrangement joins TRBV24-1 to TRBJ1-1; TCRdb's D call, TRBD1, is unchecked because there is no DNA. Germline V gene lookup returns CDR1 KGHDR and CDR2 SFDVKD. This CDR3 spans 14 amino acids. The CDR3 spells CATSDSRGSTEAFF.

This rearrangement joins TRBV27 to TRBJ2-7; without DNA, the TCRdb call of TRBD1 cannot be checked. This CDR3 region has 12 residues. From germline, CDR1 is MNHEY and CDR2 SMNVEV (reference sequence). CDR3 in amino acids: CASTGTNYEQYF.

The rearrangement links TRBV19 to TRBJ2-3; TCRdb returns TRBD1, unconfirmable since there is no DNA. Germline CDR1 and CDR2: LNHDA and SQIVND (reference sequence). CDR3 length equals 14 residues. CDR3: CASSTGQGADTQYF.

J is TRBJ2-1 and V is TRBV28; the D call from TCRdb, TRBD2, cannot be confirmed without DNA. The CDR3 spans 15 residues. Germline assignment: CDR1 MDHEN and CDR2 SYDVKM. CDR3 amino acids: CASIPASGGNNEQFF.

The chain couples TRBV18 to TRBJ2-7; TCRdb gives TRBD1 as the D gene, but with no DNA this cannot be confirmed. This CDR3 comprises 15 residues. CDR1 is KGHSH and CDR2 is LQKENI in the germline V gene. CDR3 in amino acids: CASSPPLQGSYEQYF.

The chain recombines TRBV4-3 with TRBJ2-1; without DNA, the TCRdb call of TRBD2 cannot be checked. Germline CDR1 is LGHNA and CDR2 is YSLEER. CDR3 length: 16 amino acids. The CDR3 loop is CASSRIRAPFYNEQFF.

The chain uses TRBV18 and TRBJ1-6. The CDR3 consists of 16 residues. The germline V gene has CDR1 KGHSH and CDR2 LQKENI. The CDR3 region is CASSPLSDLHNSPLHF.

V and J are TRBV15 and TRBJ2-3. Germline CDR1 reads LNHNV; CDR2 reads YYDKDF (reference sequence). This CDR3 contains 12 residues. CDR3: CATSSGTDTQYF.

The genes are TRBV11-2 and TRBJ2-2. Germline loops: CDR1 SGHAT, CDR2 FQNNGV. This CDR3 has 15 amino acids. The CDR3: CASSLGAVYTGELFF.

The chain has TRBV11-2 and TRBJ1-1; TCRdb calls TRBD1, which cannot be checked without DNA. CDR1 SGHAT and CDR2 FQNNGV come from the germline V gene. The CDR3 is 18 amino acids. CDR3 region: CASSLEEVRTMSNTEAFF.

V and J are TRBV25-1 and TRBJ2-3; checking the TCRdb D call of TRBD1 is not possible without DNA. Germline lookup yields CDR1 MGHDK and CDR2 SYGVNS. The CDR3 has 20 residues. The CDR3 sequence: CASSETGDRGIPKPADTQYF.

V usage is TRBV29-1 and J usage is TRBJ2-2; TCRdb lists TRBD1, though no DNA is available to test this call. CDR1 and CDR2 (germline): SQVTM, ANQGSEA. This CDR3 comprises 16 residues. The CDR3 loop reads CSATGVLVTNTGELFF.

The chain uses TRBV6-1 and TRBJ1-1. Germline V CDR1 and CDR2: MNHNS, SASEGT. The CDR3 runs 13 residues. The CDR3 here is CASRGIDVTEAFF.

The V and J genes are TRBV7-9 and TRBJ2-7. The CDR3 length is 11 residues. Germline values: CDR1 SEHNR, CDR2 FQNEAQ (reference sequence). The CDR3 loop reads CASSLLNEQYF.

The rearrangement links TRBV28 to TRBJ1-2; no DNA is available, so the TRBD1 call from TCRdb remains unchecked. Germline V gives CDR1 MDHEN, CDR2 SYDVKM. The CDR3 consists of 12 residues. The CDR3 reads CASSDSTYGYTF.

CDR3 protein: CASSSASGRAYEQYF. The gene calls are TRBV6-2 or TRBV6-3 and TRBJ2-7; TCRdb's D call, TRBD2, is unchecked because there is no DNA. The CDR3 is made up of 15 amino acids. Germline V gene sequence: CDR1 MNHEY, CDR2 SVGEGT.

V and J are TRBV6-5 and TRBJ2-7; TCRdb reports TRBD1, a call that lacks DNA to check it against. The CDR3 consists of 12 residues. Germline lookup yields CDR1 MNHEY and CDR2 SVGAGI. Here the CDR3 reads CASSDTGTEQYF.

The J gene is TRBJ2-5, the V gene TRBV20-1; lacking DNA, the TRBD1 call made by TCRdb goes unchecked. The germline gives CDR1 DFQATT, CDR2 SNEGSKA (reference sequence). The CDR3 has 14 amino acids. The CDR3: CSAADRESGETQYF.

The chain combines TRBV6-6 with TRBJ1-4. The CDR3 is made up of 13 amino acids. The germline V gene has CDR1 MNHNY and CDR2 SVGAGI (reference sequence). The chain's CDR3 is CATTPANNERLFF.

The rearrangement joins TRBV6-2 or TRBV6-3 to TRBJ2-7; with no DNA, the TCRdb D assignment of TRBD1 cannot be verified. The CDR3 runs 11 residues. Germline-derived CDR1 and CDR2 are MNHEY and SVGEGT. CDR3 in amino acids: CASRTGKEQYF.